Listed below are T cell receptor beta chains from one sample, sequenced in a study of radiotherapy plus CTLA-4 blockade in lung cancer. TCRdb's table, derived via immunoSEQ multiplex PCR, lists solely in-frame clones and lacks some. The sample lists some 77,000 clones; about 90% were seen once. This material consisted of peripheral blood, taken from a patient treated with radiotherapy plus ipilimumab. The receptor set was obtained from a human donor with non-small cell lung cancer who had a partial response to radiotherapy plus ipilimumab. The CDR3 runs from the conserved cysteine through the conserved F or W. D genes are given only for firm matches. Part of the rows lack a size; the others show once, few, many or a class for expanded clones.

CDR3 protein: CASSLTGNYNSPLHF
CDR3 DNA: TGTGCCAGCAGCCTAACAGGGAACTATAATTCACCCCTCCACTTT
J gene: TRBJ1-6
D gene: .
V gene: TRBV11-1
clone size: .

CDR3 protein: CASSLGLAGVKNEQFF
CDR3 DNA: TGTGCCAGCAGCTTGGGGCTAGCGGGAGTTAAAAATGAGCAGTTCTTC
J gene: TRBJ2-1
D gene: TRBD2
V gene: TRBV5-5
clone size: .

CDR3 protein: CASSSVRGEKLFF
CDR3 DNA: TGCGCCAGCAGCTCCGTAAGGGGCGAAAAACTGTTTTTT
J gene: TRBJ1-4
D gene: .
V gene: TRBV5-1
clone size: .

CDR3 protein: CASMKGQNTGELFF
CDR3 DNA: TGTGCCAGCATGAAAGGACAGAACACCGGGGAGCTGTTTTTT
J gene: TRBJ2-2
D gene: .
V gene: TRBV6-6
clone size: .

CDR3 protein: CASSVDTEAFF
CDR3 DNA: TGTGCCAGCAGCGTCGACACTGAAGCTTTCTTT
J gene: TRBJ1-1
D gene: .
V gene: TRBV9
clone size: .

CDR3 protein: CASSLLGAMNTEAFF
CDR3 DNA: TGTGCCAGCAGCTTGTTGGGGGCAATGAACACTGAAGCTTTCTTT
J gene: TRBJ1-1
D gene: .
V gene: TRBV5-8
clone size: once

CDR3 protein: CASSQETRFTDTQYF
CDR3 DNA: TGCGCCAGCAGCCAAGAAACGCGGTTCACAGATACGCAGTATTTT
J gene: TRBJ2-3
D gene: .
V gene: TRBV4-1
clone size: .

CDR3 protein: CASSRDRGSHSNQPQHF
CDR3 DNA: TGTGCCAGCAGCCGGGACAGGGGATCTCATAGCAATCAGCCCCAGCATTTT
J gene: TRBJ1-5
D gene: TRBD1
V gene: TRBV28
clone size: once

CDR3 protein: CASKPGQFNEKLFF
CDR3 DNA: TGCGCCAGTAAACCGGGACAGTTTAATGAAAAACTGTTTTTT
J gene: TRBJ1-4
D gene: TRBD1
V gene: TRBV5-1
clone size: .

CDR3 protein: CASSARRGDYATQYF
CDR3 DNA: TGTGCCAGCAGCGCACGCAGGGGGGATTATGCGACCCAGTACTTC
J gene: TRBJ2-5
D gene: .
V gene: TRBV7-2
clone size: .